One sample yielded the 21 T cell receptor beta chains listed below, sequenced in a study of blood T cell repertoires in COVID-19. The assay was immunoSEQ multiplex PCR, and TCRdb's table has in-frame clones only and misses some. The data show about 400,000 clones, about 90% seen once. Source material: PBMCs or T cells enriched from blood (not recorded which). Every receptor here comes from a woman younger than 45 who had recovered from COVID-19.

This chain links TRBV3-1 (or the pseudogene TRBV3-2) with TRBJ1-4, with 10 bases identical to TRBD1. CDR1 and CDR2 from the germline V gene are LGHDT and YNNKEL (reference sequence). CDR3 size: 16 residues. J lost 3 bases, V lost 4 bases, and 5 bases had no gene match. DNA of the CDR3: TGTGCCAGCAGCCGTACCGGGACAGGGGCTAATGAAAAACTGTTTTTT. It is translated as CASSRTGTGANEKLFF.

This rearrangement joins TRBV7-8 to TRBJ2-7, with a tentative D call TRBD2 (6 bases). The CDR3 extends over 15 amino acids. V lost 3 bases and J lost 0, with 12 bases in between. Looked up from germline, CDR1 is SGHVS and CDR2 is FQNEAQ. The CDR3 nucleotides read TGTGCCAGCAGCTTGGGGACTCCATTCTCCTACGAGCAGTACTTC. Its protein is CASSLGTPFSYEQYF.

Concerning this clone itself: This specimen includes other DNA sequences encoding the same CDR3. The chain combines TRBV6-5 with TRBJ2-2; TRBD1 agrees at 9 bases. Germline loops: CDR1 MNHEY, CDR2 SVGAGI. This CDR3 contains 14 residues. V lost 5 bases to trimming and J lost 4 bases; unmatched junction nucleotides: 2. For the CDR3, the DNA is TGTGCCAGCAGTCGGGACAGGGTCACCGGGGAGCTGTTTTTT. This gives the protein CASSRDRVTGELFF.

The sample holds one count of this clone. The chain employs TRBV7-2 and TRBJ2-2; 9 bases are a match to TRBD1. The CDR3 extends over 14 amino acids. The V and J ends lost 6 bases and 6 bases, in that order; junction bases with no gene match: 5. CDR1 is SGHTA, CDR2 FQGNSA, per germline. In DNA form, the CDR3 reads TGTGCCAGCAGATATAGACAGGGGGCCGGGGAGCTGTTTTTT. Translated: CASRYRQGAGELFF.

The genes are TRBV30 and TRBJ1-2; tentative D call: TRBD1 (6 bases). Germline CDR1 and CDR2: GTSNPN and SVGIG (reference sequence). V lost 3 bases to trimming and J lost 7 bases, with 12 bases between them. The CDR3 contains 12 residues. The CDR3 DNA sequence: TGTGCCTGGAGATACAGGGTCAGTGGCTACACCTTC. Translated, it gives CAWRYRVSGYTF.

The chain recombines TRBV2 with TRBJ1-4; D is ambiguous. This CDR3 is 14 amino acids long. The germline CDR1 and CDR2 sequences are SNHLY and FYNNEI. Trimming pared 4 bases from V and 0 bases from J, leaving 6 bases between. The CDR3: CASSAEATNEKLFF. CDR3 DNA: TGTGCCAGCAGTGCGGAGGCAACTAATGAAAAACTGTTTTTT. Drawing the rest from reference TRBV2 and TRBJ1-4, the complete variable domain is EPEVTQTPSHQVTQMGQEVILRCVPISNHLYFYWYRQILGQKVEFLVSFYNNEISEKSEIFDDQFSVERPDGSNFTLKIRSTKLEDSAMYFCASSAEATNEKLFFGSGTQLSVL.

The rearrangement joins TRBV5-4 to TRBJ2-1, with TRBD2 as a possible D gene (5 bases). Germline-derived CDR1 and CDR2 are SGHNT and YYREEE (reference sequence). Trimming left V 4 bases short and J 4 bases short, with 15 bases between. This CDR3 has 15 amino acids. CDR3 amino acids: CASSRYAEGYNEQFF. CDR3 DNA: TGTGCCAGCAGCAGATATGCTGAGGGTTACAATGAGCAGTTCTTC.

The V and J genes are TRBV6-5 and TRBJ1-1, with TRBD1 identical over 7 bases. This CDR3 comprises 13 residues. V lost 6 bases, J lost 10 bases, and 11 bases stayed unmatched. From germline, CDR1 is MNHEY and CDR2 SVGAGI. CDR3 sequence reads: CASSETGRLTAFF. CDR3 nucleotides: TGTGCCAGCAGCGAGACAGGGAGGTTAACAGCTTTCTTT.

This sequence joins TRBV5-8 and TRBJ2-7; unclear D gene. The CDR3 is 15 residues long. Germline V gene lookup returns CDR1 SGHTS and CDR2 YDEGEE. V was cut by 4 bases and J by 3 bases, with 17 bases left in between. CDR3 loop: CASSRSVDNRYEQYF. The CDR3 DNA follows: TGTGCCAGCAGCCGGTCGGTCGACAACCGCTACGAGCAGTACTTC.

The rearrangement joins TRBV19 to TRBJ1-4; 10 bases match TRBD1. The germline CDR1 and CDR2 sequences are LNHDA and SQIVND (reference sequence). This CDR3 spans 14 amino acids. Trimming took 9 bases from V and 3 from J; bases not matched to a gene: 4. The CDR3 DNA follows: TGTGCCAGCGGAGGACAGGGGGCTAATGAAAAACTGTTTTTT. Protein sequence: CASGGQGANEKLFF.

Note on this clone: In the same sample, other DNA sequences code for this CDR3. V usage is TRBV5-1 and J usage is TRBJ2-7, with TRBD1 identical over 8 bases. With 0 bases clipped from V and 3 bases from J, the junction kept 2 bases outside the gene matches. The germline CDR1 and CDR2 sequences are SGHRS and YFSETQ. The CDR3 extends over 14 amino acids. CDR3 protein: CASSLVGQGYEQYF. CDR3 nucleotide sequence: TGCGCCAGCAGCTTGGTAGGACAGGGCTACGAGCAGTACTTC.

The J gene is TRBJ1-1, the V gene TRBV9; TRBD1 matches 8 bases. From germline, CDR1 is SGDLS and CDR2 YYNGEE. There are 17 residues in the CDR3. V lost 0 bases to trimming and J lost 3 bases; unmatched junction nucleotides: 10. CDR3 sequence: CASSVGLRDRSDTEAFF. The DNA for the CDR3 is TGTGCCAGCAGCGTAGGTTTACGGGACAGGAGTGACACTGAAGCTTTCTTT.

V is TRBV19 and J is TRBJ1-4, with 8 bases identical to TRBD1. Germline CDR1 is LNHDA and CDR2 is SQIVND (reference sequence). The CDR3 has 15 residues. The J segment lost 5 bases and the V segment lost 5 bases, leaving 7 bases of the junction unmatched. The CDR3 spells CASSSRGTGNEKLFF. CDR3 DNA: TGTGCCAGTAGTTCCCGGGGGACAGGAAATGAAAAACTGTTTTTT. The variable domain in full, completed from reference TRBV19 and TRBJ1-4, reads DGGITQSPKYLFRKEGQNVTLSCEQNLNHDAMYWYRQDPGQGLRLIYYSQIVNDFQKGDIAEGYSVSREKKESFPLTVTSAQKNPTAFYLCASSSRGTGNEKLFFGSGTQLSVL.

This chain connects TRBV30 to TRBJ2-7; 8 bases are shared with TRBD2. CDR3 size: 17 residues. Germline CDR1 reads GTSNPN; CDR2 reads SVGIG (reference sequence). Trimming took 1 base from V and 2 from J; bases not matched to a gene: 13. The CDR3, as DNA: TGTGCCTGGAGTGACCCTAAGCGGGAGTATTTAACCTACGAGCAGTACTTC. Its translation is CAWSDPKREYLTYEQYF. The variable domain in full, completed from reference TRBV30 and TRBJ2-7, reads SQTIHQWPATLVQPVGSPLSLECTVEGTSNPNLYWYRQAAGRGLQLLFYSVGIGQISSEVPQNLSASRPQDRQFILSSKKLLLSDSGFYLCAWSDPKREYLTYEQYFGPGTRLTVT.

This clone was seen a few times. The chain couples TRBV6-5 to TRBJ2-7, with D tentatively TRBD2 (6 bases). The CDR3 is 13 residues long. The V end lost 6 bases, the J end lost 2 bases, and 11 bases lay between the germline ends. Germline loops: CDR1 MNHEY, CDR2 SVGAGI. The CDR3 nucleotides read TGTGCCAGCAGCCGGGACTTTGCCTACGAGCAGTACTTC. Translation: CASSRDFAYEQYF.

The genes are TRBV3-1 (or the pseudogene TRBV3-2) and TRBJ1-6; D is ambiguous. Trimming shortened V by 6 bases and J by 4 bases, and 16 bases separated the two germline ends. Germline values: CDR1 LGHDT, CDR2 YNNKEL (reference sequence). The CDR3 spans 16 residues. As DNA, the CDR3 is TGTGCCAGCAGGGCCGGCGCAGGAGGATATAATTCACCCCTCCACTTT. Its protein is CASRAGAGGYNSPLHF.

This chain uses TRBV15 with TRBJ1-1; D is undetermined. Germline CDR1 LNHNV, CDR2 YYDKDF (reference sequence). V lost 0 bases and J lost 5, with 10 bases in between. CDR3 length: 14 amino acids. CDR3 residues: CATSRDNGGTEAFF. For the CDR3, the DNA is TGTGCCACCAGCAGAGATAATGGAGGGACTGAAGCTTTCTTT.

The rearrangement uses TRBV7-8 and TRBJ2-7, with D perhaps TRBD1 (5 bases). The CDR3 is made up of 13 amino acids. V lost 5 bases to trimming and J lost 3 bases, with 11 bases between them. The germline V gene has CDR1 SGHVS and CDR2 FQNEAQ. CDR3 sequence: CASSPRQIYEQYF. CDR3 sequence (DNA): TGTGCCAGCAGCCCTCGACAGATCTACGAGCAGTACTTC.

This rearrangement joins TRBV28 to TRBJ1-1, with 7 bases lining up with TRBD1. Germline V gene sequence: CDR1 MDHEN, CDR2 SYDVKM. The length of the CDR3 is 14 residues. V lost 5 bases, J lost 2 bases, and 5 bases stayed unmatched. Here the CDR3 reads CASSVTGPNTEAFF. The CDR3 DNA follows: TGTGCCAGCAGTGTGACAGGGCCTAACACTGAAGCTTTCTTT.

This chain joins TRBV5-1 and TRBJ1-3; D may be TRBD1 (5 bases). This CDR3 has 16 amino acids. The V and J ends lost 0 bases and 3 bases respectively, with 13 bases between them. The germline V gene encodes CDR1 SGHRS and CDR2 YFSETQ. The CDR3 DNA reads TGCGCCAGCAGCTTGGCCGGACATCGCTTTGGAAACACCATATATTTT. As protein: CASSLAGHRFGNTIYF.

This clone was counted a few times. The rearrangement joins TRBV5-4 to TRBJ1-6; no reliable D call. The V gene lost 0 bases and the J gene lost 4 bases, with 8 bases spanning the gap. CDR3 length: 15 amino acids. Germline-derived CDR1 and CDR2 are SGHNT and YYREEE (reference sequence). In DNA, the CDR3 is TGTGCCAGCAGCTTGGATGCGGTGTATAATTCACCCCTCCACTTT. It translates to CASSLDAVYNSPLHF.